This is a list of T cell receptor beta chains from one sample in a study of blood T cell repertoires in COVID-19. The repertoire was sequenced with immunoSEQ multiplex PCR; TCRdb's copy has only in-frame clones and lacks some. This table holds 90,000 to 140,000 clones, roughly 76% found once. Sequencing was performed on peripheral blood. The receptors here all came from a woman in her 70s with acute or convalescent COVID-19. Both conserved end residues are part of each CDR3. Each record gives: CDR3 length, J gene, clone size, D gene, V gene, CDR3 protein, CDR3 DNA. The D gene is left open where the match is weak. Only part of the rows carry a size: once, few, many, or a class if the clone is expanded.

CDR3 length: 11; J gene: TRBJ1-2; clone size: -; D gene: -; V gene: TRBV5-5; CDR3 protein: CASSLNRGYTF; CDR3 DNA: TGTGCCAGCAGCTTGAACCGGGGCTACACCTTC
CDR3 length: 14; J gene: TRBJ1-2; clone size: -; D gene: -; V gene: TRBV7-2; CDR3 protein: CASSLGGPNYGYTF; CDR3 DNA: TGTGCCAGCAGCTTAGGGGGGCCTAACTATGGCTACACCTTC
CDR3 length: 15; J gene: TRBJ2-1; clone size: -; D gene: TRBD2; V gene: TRBV11-2; CDR3 protein: CASSLTSGSYNEQFF; CDR3 DNA: TGTGCCAGCAGCTTAACTAGCGGGAGCTACAATGAGCAGTTCTTC
CDR3 length: 15; J gene: TRBJ2-1; clone size: few; D gene: -; V gene: TRBV28; CDR3 protein: CASSLSGDGPNEQFF; CDR3 DNA: TGTGCCAGCAGTTTATCGGGAGACGGCCCCAATGAGCAGTTCTTC
CDR3 length: 16; J gene: TRBJ2-4; clone size: -; D gene: TRBD2; V gene: TRBV28; CDR3 protein: CASSSPAGAAGNIQYF; CDR3 DNA: TGTGCCAGCAGTTCGCCAGCGGGAGCGGCGGGAAACATTCAGTACTTC
CDR3 length: 14; J gene: TRBJ1-1; clone size: -; D gene: TRBD1; V gene: TRBV9; CDR3 protein: CASSVVPGGTEAFF; CDR3 DNA: TGTGCCAGCAGCGTAGTACCAGGGGGCACTGAAGCTTTCTTT
CDR3 length: 12; J gene: TRBJ2-7; clone size: -; D gene: -; V gene: TRBV12-3/TRBV12-4; CDR3 protein: CASRFSTSEQYF; CDR3 DNA: TGTGCCAGCAGGTTTTCGACTAGCGAGCAGTACTTC
CDR3 length: 21; J gene: TRBJ2-2; clone size: -; D gene: TRBD1; V gene: TRBV27; CDR3 protein: CASSLTRLLLQGGSNTGELFF; CDR3 DNA: TGTGCCAGCAGTTTGACCCGGCTCCTTTTACAGGGGGGTTCGAACACCGGGGAGCTGTTTTTT
CDR3 length: 14; J gene: TRBJ1-2; clone size: -; D gene: TRBD1; V gene: TRBV2; CDR3 protein: CASRGTGDNYGYTF; CDR3 DNA: TGTGCCAGCAGGGGGACAGGGGATAACTATGGCTACACCTTC
CDR3 length: 19; J gene: TRBJ2-4; clone size: -; D gene: -; V gene: TRBV4-1; CDR3 protein: CASSQDPASEALAKNIQYF; CDR3 DNA: TGCGCCAGCAGCCAAGACCCGGCTAGCGAGGCCTTAGCCAAAAACATTCAGTACTTC
CDR3 length: 13; J gene: TRBJ1-4; clone size: -; D gene: TRBD1; V gene: TRBV30; CDR3 protein: CAWGRGTNEKLFF; CDR3 DNA: TGTGCCTGGGGCAGGGGGACTAATGAAAAACTGTTTTTT
CDR3 length: 12; J gene: TRBJ1-5; clone size: -; D gene: -; V gene: TRBV27; CDR3 protein: CASSTGGQPQHF; CDR3 DNA: TGTGCCAGCAGCACCGGAGGTCAGCCCCAGCATTTT
CDR3 length: 17; J gene: TRBJ2-1; clone size: -; D gene: TRBD2; V gene: TRBV10-3; CDR3 protein: CAISLIRLADSYNEQFF; CDR3 DNA: TGTGCCATCAGTCTTATACGACTAGCCGACTCCTACAATGAGCAGTTCTTC
CDR3 length: 13; J gene: TRBJ2-7; clone size: -; D gene: -; V gene: TRBV5-4; CDR3 protein: CASSLEGSYEQYF; CDR3 DNA: TGTGCCAGCAGCTTGGAGGGGTCCTACGAGCAGTACTTC